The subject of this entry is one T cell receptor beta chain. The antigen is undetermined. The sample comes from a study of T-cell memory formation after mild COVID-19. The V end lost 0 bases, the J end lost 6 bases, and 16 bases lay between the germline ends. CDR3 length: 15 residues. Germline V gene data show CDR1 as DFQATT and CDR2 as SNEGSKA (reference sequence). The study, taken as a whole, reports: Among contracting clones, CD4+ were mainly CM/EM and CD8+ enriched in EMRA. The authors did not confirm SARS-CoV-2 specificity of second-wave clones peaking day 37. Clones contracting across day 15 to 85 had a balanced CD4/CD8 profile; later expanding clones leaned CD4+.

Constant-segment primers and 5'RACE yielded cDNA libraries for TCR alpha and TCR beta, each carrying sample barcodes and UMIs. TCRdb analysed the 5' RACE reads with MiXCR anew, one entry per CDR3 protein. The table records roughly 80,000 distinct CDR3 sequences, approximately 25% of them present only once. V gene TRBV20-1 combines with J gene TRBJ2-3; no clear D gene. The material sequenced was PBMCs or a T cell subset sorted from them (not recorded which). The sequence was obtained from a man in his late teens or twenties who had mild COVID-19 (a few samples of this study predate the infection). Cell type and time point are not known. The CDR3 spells CSARDLAAPGDTQYF. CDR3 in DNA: TGCAGTGCTAGAGATCTGGCAGCCCCCGGGGATACGCAGTATTTT.